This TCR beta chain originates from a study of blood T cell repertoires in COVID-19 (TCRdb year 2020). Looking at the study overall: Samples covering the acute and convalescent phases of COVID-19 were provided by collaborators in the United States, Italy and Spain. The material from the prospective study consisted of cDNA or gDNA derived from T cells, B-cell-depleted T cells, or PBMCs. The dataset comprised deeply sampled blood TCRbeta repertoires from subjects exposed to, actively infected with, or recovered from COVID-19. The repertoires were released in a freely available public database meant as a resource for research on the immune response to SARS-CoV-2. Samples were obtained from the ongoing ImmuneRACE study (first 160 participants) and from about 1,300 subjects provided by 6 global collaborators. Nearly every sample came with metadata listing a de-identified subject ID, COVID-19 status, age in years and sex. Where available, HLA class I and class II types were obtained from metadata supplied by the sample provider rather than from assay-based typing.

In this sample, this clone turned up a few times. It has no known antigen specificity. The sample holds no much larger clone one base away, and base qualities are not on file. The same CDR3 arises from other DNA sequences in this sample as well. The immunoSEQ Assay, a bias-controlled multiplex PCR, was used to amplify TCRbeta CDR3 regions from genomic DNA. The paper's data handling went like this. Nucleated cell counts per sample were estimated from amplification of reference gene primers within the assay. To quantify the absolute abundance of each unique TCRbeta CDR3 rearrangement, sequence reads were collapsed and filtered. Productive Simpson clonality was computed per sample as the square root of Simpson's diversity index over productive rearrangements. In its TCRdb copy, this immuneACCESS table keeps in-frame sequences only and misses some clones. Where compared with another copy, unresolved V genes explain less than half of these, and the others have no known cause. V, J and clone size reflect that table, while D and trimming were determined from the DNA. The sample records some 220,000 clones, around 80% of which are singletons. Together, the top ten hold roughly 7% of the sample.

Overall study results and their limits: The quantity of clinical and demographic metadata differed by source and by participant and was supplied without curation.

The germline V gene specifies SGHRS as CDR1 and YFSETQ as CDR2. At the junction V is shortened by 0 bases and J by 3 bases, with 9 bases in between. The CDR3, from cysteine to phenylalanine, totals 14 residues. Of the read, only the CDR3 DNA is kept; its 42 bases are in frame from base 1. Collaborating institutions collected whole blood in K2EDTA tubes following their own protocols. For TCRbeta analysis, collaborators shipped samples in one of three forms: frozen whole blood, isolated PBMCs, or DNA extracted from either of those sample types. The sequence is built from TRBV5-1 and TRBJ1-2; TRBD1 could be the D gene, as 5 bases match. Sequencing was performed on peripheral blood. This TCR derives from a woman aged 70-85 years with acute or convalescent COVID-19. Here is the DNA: TGCGCCAGCAGCTTGGGCGGGGGTGACTATGGCTACACCTTC. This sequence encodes CASSLGGGDYGYTF.